The clone carrying this T cell receptor beta chain showed up just a few times. What it binds is not known. These data are taken from a study of T-cell reconstitution after alpha-beta-depleted transplantation in children. Notes on the study in general: Recipient T cells and thymic progenitors that survived gave rise to the high TCRbeta diversity observed at day 60 in some patients. Among T cells one year after transplant, newly produced cells accounted for most counts and diversity. The origin of alpha-beta T cells about two months after transplant was reportedly several hundred expanded graft clones.

J was trimmed by 3 bases and V by 0 bases; bases with no gene match: 20. The germline gives CDR1 MGHRA, CDR2 YSYEKL. This CDR3 region has 22 residues. Researchers prepared the TCRbeta library using unique molecular identifiers, the study reports. TCRdb passed the PCR reads through MiXCR, listing each CDR3 protein once. Of some 350,000 distinct CDR3 sequences listed, roughly 15% were seen once; the top ten hold about 41%. The sequencing used PBMCs, mostly from graft donor cells, collected 360 days after TCRalphabeta/CD19-depleted stem cell transplant. The gene calls are TRBV4-1 and TRBJ2-7; 13 bases fit TRBD2. This clonotype was sampled from a male patient aged 2 to 10 who had a stem cell transplant for acute lymphoblastic leukemia, so the T cells may come from the graft donor. The CDR3 DNA sequence: TGCGCCAGCAGCCAAGAGCCCGTACTAGCGGGAGGGCTCGTCGGCAGGGACTACGAGCAGTACTTC. Translating it yields CASSQEPVLAGGLVGRDYEQYF.